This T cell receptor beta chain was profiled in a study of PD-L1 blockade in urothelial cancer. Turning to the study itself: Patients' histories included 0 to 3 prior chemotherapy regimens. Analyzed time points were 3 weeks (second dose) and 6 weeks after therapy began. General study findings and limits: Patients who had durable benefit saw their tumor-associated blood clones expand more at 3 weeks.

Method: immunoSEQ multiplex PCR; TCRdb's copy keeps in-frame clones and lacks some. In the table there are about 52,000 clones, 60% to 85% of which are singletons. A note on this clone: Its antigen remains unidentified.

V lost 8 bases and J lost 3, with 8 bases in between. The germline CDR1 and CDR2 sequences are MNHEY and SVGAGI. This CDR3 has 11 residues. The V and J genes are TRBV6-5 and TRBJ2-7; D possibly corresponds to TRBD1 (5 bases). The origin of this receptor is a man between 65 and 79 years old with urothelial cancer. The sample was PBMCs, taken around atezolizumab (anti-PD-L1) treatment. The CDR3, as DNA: TGTGCCAGCCGCAGGGACTACGAGCAGTACTTC. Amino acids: CASRRDYEQYF.